This entry concerns a single T cell receptor beta chain. It lacks a known antigen. Per-nucleotide qualities are absent, and no much larger clonotype sits a single base away. The immunoSEQ Assay, a bias-controlled multiplex PCR, was used to amplify TCRbeta CDR3 regions from genomic DNA. Per the source publication's procedure: Nucleated cell counts per sample were estimated from amplification of reference gene primers within the assay. Sequence reads were collapsed and filtered to measure the absolute abundance of every unique TCRbeta CDR3 rearrangement. For each sample, productive Simpson clonality was calculated as the square root of Simpson's diversity index over productive rearrangements. TCRdb took over this immuneACCESS table, retaining in-frame rearrangements with V and J assigned. Such tables are incomplete; in checked studies, under half of the missing clones stem from an unresolved V gene, and the remainder is unexplained. V and J calls and clone size are given by that table; D and trimming were obtained from the DNA. Within this sample are 300,000 to 350,000 clones, with around 89% of them counted one time only. The ten largest clones capture 1.5% to 2% of the sample.

This specimen comes from a study of blood T cell repertoires in COVID-19 (TCRdb year 2020). Concerning the study at large: Samples from collaborators originated in the United States, Italy and Spain and spanned both the acute and convalescent phases of COVID-19. A de-identified subject ID, COVID-19 status, age in years and sex were almost always included in the sample metadata. The prospective study material was composed of cDNA or gDNA derived from T cells, B-cell-depleted T cells, or PBMCs. The dataset comprised deeply sampled blood TCRbeta repertoires from subjects exposed to, actively infected with, or recovered from COVID-19. The samples were drawn from two sources: the first 160 participants of the ongoing ImmuneRACE study, and fewer than 1,500 subjects contributed by 6 global collaborators. Where available, HLA class I and class II types were obtained from metadata supplied by the sample provider rather than from assay-based typing. A freely available public database, intended as a resource for researchers studying the immune response to SARS-CoV-2, is where the repertoires were released. What the study reported, not specific to this receptor: The quantity of clinical and demographic metadata differed by source and by participant and was supplied without curation.

The germline V and J ends show losses of 8 bases and 6 bases respectively, and no gene match explains 11 bases of the junction. CDR3 length: 15 amino acids, cysteine to phenylalanine. Of the read, only the CDR3 DNA is kept; its 45 bases are in frame from base 1. CDR1 is given as PRHDT and CDR2 as FYEKMQ, both from the germline V gene (reference sequence). In Seattle, one collaborating source enrolled patients while the infection was active and tracked those patients longitudinally over the course of disease. The collaborating institutions used their own protocols to collect whole blood in K2EDTA tubes. For TCRbeta analysis, collaborator samples were shipped as frozen whole blood, as isolated PBMCs, or as DNA extracted from either sample type.

The clonotype comes from a woman aged 25 to 39 with COVID-19, enrolled during active disease. Sample: peripheral blood. Recombination joined TRBV13 with TRBJ2-1, with TRBD2 identical over 9 junction bases. The bases read TGTGCCAGCGCCAAAGAGCGGGGGGATGTCAATGAGCAGTTCTTC. Translated, it gives CASAKERGDVNEQFF.